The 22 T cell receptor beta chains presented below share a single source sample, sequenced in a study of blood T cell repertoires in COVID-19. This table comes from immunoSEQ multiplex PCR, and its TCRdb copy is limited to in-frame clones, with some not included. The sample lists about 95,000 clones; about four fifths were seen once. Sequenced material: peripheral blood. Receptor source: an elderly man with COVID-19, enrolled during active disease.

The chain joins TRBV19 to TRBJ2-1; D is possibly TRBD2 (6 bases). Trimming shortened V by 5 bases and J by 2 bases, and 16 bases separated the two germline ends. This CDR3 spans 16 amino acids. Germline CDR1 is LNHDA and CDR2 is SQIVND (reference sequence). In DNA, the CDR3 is TGTGCCAGTAGTGCACCTCTGGCGGGGCCCTACAATGAGCAGTTCTTC. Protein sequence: CASSAPLAGPYNEQFF.

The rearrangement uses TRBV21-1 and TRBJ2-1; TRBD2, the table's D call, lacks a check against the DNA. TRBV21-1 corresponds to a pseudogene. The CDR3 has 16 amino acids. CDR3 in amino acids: CARIFSGASSYNEQFF. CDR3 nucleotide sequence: TGTGCCAGGATATTTAGCGGGGCCAGCTCCTACAATGAGCAGTTCTTC.

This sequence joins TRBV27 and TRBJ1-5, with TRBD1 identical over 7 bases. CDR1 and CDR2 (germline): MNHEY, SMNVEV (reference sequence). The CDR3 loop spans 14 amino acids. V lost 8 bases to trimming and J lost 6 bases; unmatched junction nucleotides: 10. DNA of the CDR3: TGTGCCAGCGCCCAAGGCAGGGGGATTCAGCCCCAGCATTTT. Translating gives CASAQGRGIQPQHF.

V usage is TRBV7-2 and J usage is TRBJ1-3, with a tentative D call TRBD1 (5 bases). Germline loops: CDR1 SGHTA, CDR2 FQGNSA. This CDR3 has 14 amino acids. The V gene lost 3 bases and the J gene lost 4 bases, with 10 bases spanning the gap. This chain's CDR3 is CASSFDSFGNTIYF. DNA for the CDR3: TGTGCCAGCAGCTTCGACAGTTTCGGAAACACCATATATTTT.

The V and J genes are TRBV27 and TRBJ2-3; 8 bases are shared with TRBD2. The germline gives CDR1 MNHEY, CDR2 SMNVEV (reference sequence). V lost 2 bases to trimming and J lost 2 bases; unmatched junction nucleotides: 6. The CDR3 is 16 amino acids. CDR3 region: CASSLNLGGATDTQYF. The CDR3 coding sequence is TGTGCCAGCAGTTTAAACCTCGGGGGGGCCACAGATACGCAGTATTTT.

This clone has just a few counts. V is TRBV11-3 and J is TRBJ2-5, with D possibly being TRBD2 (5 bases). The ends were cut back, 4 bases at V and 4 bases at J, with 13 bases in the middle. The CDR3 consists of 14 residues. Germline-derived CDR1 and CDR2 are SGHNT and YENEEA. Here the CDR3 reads CASSSTTSSETQYF. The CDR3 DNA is TGTGCCAGCAGCTCTACCACTAGTTCAGAGACCCAGTACTTC.

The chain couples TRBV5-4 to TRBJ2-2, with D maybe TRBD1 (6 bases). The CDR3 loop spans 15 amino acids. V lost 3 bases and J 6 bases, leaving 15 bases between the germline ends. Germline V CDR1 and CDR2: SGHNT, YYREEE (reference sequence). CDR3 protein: CASSSDRNRAGELFF. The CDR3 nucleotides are TGTGCCAGCAGCTCCGACAGGAATCGGGCCGGGGAGCTGTTTTTT.

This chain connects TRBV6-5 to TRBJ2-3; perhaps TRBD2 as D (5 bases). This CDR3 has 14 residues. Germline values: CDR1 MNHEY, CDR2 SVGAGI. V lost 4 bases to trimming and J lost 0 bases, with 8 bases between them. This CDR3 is CASSWGASTDTQYF. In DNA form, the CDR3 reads TGTGCCAGCAGTTGGGGAGCCAGCACAGATACGCAGTATTTT.

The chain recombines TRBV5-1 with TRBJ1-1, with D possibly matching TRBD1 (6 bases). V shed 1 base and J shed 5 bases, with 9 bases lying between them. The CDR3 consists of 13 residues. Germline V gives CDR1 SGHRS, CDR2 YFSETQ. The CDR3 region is CASSLKGGTEAFF. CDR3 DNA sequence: TGCGCCAGCAGCTTGAAGGGGGGGACTGAAGCTTTCTTT. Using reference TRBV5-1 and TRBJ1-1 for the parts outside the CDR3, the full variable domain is KAGVTQTPRYLIKTRGQQVTLSCSPISGHRSVSWYQQTPGQGLQFLFEYFSETQRNKGNFPGRFSGRQFSNSRSEMNVSTLELGDSALYLCASSLKGGTEAFFGQGTRLTVV.

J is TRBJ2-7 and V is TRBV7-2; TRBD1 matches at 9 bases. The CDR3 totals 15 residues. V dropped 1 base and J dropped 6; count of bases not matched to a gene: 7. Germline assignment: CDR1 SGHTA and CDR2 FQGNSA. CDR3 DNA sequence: TGTGCCAGCAGCTTAGGTGGGACAGGGTCGAGCGAGCAGTACTTC. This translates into CASSLGGTGSSEQYF.

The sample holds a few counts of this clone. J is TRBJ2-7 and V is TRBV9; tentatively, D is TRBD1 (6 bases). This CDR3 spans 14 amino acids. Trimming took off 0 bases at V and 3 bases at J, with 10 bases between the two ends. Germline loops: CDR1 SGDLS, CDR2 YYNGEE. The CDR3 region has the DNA TGTGCCAGCAGCGTAGAGGGACAAGACTACGAGCAGTACTTC. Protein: CASSVEGQDYEQYF.

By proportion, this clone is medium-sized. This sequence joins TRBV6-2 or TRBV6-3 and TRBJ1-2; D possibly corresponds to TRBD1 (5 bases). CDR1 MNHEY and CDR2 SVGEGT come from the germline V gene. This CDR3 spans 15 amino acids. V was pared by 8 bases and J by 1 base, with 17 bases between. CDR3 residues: CASRLKPDSNYGYTF. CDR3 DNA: TGTGCCAGCCGCCTCAAGCCCGACAGTAACTATGGCTACACCTTC.

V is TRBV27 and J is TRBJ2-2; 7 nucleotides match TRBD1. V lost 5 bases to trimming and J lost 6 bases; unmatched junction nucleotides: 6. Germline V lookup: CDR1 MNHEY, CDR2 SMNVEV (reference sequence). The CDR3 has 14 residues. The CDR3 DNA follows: TGTGCCAGCAGTGCACAGGGGCTCGCCGGGGAGCTGTTTTTT. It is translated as CASSAQGLAGELFF.

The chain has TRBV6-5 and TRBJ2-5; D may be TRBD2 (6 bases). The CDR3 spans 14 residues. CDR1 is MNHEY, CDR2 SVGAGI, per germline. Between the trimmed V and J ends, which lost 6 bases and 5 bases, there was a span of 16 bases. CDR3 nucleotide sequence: TGTGCCAGCAGCCGGGACTTAGGTCGGGAGACCCAGTACTTC. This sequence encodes CASSRDLGRETQYF.

Here the CDR3 reads CATLGRERSIYGYTF. Written as DNA, the CDR3 is TGTGCCACCTTGGGGAGGGAAAGGTCGATCTATGGCTACACCTTC. The rearrangement links TRBV6-5 to TRBJ1-2; D ambiguous. Trimming pared 10 bases from V and 4 bases from J, leaving 22 bases between. The CDR3 is 15 residues long. Germline V gives CDR1 MNHEY, CDR2 SVGAGI.

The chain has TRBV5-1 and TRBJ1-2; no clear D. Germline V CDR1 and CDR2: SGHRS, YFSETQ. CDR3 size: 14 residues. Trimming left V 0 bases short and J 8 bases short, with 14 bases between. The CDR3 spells CASSLGVSTRGYTF. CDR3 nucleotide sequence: TGCGCCAGCAGCTTGGGGGTCTCAACGAGGGGCTACACCTTC.

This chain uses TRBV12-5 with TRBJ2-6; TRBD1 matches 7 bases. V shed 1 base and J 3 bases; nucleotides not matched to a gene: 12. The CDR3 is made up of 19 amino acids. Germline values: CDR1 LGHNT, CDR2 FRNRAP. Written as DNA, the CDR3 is TGTGCTAGTGGTTTGGGGAAACGGCCCAGGGGGAATGGGGCCAACGTCCTGACTTTC. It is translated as CASGLGKRPRGNGANVLTF.

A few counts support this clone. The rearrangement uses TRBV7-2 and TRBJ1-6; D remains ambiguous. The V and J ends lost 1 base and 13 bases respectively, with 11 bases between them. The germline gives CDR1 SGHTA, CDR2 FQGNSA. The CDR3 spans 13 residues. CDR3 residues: CASSLGPTSPLHF. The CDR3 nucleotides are TGTGCCAGCAGCTTAGGGCCGACTTCCCCCCTCCACTTT.

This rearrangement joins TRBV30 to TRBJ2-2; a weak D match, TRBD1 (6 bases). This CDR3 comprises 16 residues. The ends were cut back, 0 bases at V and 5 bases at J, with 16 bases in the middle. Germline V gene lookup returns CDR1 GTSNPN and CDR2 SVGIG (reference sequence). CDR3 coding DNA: TGTGCCTGGAGTGTACAGGGTTTTCGGAAGACCGGGGAGCTGTTTTTT. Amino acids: CAWSVQGFRKTGELFF.

The chain's CDR3 is CASSQPTAGNNSPLHF. The CDR3 coding sequence is TGTGCCAGCAGCCAACCCACTGCAGGGAATAATTCACCCCTCCACTTT. The J gene is TRBJ1-6, the V gene TRBV4-2; TRBD1 might be the D (5 bases). This CDR3 is built from 16 residues. The V end lost 2 bases, the J end lost 5 bases, and 13 bases lay between the germline ends. The germline V gene encodes CDR1 LGHNA and CDR2 YNFKEQ.

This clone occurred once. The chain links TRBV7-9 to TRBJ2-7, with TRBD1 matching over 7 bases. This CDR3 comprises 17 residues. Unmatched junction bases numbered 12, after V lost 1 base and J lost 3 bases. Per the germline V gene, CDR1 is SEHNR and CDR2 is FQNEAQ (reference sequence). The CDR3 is CASSLGGPGQIGYEQYF. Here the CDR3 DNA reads TGTGCCAGCAGCTTAGGGGGGCCGGGACAGATAGGCTACGAGCAGTACTTC.

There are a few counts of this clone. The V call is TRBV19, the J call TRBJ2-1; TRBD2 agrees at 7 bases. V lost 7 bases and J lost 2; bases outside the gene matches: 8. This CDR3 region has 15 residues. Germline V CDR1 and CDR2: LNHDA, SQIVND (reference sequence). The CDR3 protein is CASTDRGEPYNEQFF. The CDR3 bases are TGTGCCAGTACCGACCGGGGGGAGCCCTACAATGAGCAGTTCTTC.